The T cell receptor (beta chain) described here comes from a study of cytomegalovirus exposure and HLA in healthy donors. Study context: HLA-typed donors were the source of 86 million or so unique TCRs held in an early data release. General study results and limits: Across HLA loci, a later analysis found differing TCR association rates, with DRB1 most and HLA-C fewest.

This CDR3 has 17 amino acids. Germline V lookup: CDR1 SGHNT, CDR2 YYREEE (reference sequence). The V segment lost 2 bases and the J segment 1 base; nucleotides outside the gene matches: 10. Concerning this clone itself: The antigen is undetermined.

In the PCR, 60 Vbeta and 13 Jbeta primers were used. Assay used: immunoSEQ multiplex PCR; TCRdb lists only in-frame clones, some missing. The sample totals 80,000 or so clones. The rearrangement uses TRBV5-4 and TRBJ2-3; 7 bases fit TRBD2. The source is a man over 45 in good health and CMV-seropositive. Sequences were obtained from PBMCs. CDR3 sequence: CASSFRGRASRTDTQYF. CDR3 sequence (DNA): TGTGCCAGCAGCTTCAGAGGGAGGGCCTCACGCACAGATACGCAGTATTTT.